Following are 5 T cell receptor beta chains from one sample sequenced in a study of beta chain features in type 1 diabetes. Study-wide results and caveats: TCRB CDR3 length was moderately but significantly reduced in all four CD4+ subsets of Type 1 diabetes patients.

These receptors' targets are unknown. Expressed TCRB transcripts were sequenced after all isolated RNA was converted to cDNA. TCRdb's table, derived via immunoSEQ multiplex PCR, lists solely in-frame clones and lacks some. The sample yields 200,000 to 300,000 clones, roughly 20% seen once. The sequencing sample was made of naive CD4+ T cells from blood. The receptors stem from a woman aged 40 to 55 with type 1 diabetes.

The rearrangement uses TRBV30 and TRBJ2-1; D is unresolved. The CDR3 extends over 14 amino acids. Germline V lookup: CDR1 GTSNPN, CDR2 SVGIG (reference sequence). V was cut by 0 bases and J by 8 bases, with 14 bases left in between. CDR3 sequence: CAWSVGGDLHEQFF. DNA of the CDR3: TGTGCCTGGAGTGTTGGCGGAGACCTCCATGAGCAGTTCTTC.

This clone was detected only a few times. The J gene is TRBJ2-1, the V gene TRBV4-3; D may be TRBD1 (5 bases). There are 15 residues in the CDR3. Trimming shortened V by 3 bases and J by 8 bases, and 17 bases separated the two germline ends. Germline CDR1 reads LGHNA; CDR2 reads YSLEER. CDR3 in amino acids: CASSQEVDSPHEQFF. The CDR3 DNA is TGCGCCAGCAGCCAGGAAGTAGACAGCCCACATGAGCAGTTCTTC.

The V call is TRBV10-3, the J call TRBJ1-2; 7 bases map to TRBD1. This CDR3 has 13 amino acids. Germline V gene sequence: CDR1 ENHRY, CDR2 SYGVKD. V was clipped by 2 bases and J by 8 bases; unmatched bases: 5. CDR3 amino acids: CAISEPTGPGYTF. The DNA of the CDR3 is TGTGCCATCAGTGAGCCGACAGGGCCCGGCTACACCTTC.

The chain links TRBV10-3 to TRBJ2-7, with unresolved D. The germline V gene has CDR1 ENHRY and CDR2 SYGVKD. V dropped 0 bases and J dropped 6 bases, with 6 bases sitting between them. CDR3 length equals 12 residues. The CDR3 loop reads CAISESAGEQYF. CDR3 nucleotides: TGTGCCATCAGTGAGTCGGCAGGCGAGCAGTACTTC.

CDR3 region: CASSFWGTGPSPLHF. The CDR3 DNA reads as TGTGCCAGCAGCTTTTGGGGGACAGGGCCTTCACCCCTCCACTTT. V and J are TRBV7-3 and TRBJ1-6; 9 nucleotides agree with TRBD1. Germline V gives CDR1 SGHTA, CDR2 FQGTGA. Germline trimming cut 3 bases from V and 9 bases from J; bases unmatched to any gene: 6. This CDR3 spans 15 amino acids. Full variable domain (outside the CDR3, taken from reference TRBV7-3 and TRBJ1-6): GAGVSQTPSNKVTEKGKYVELRCDPISGHTALYWYRQSLGQGPEFLIYFQGTGAADDSGLPNDRFFAVRPEGSVSTLKIQRTERGDSAVYLCASSFWGTGPSPLHFGNGTRLTVT.